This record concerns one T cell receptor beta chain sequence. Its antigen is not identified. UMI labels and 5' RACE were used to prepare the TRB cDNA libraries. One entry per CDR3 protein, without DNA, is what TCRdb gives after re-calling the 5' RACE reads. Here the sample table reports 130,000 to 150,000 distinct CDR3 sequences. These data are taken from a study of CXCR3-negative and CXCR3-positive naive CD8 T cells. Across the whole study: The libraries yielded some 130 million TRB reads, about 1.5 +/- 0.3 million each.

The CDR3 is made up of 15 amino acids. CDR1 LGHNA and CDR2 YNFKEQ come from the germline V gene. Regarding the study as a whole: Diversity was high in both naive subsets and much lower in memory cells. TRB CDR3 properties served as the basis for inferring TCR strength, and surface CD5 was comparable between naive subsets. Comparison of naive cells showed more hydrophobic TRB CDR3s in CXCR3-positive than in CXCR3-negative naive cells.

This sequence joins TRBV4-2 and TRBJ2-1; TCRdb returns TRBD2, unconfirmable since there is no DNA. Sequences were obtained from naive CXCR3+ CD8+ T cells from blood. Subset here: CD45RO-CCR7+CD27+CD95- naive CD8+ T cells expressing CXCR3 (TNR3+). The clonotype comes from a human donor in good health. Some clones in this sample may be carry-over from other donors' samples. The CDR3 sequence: CASSQVASGGNEQFF.